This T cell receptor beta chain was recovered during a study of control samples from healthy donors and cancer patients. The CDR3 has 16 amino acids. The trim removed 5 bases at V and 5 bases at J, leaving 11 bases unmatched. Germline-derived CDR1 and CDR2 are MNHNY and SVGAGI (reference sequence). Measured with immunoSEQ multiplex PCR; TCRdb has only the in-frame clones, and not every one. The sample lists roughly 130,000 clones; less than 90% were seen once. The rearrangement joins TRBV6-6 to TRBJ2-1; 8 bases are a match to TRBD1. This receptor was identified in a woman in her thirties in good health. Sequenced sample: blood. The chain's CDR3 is CASSPDVQGAHNEQFF. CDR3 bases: TGTGCCAGCAGTCCAGACGTTCAGGGGGCCCACAATGAGCAGTTCTTC.